This TCR beta chain was captured by sequencing in a study of cytomegalovirus exposure and HLA in healthy donors. A multiplex PCR was run with 60 Vbeta primers and 13 Jbeta primers. The data were produced by immunoSEQ multiplex PCR, yet TCRdb's version contains in-frame clones alone and is incomplete. The table includes around 93,000 clones, more than 55% detected once. Germline V gene data show CDR1 as SGHKS and CDR2 as YYEKEE (reference sequence). This CDR3 is 16 amino acids long. Trimming removed 0 bases at V and 0 bases at J, with 11 bases between. This TCR was recovered from a boy aged 5-17 years in good health and CMV-seropositive. The V call is TRBV5-5, the J call TRBJ2-3, with D uncertain. Sequencing was performed on PBMCs. The CDR3 reads CASSLVAQTSTDTQYF. The CDR3 region has the DNA TGTGCCAGCAGCTTGGTGGCTCAGACTAGCACAGATACGCAGTATTTT.